The 22 T cell receptor beta chains given below trace back to one sample, sequenced in a study of blood T cell repertoires in COVID-19. Produced via immunoSEQ multiplex PCR; TCRdb's table is partial and in-frame only. The sample has around 250,000 clones; approximately 86% are singletons. Material: peripheral blood. Receptor source: a human donor in a cohort sampled during active COVID-19.

The chain couples TRBV9 to TRBJ2-7; D gene ambiguous. Per the germline V gene, CDR1 is SGDLS and CDR2 is YYNGEE. The length of the CDR3 is 14 residues. Trimming cost V 0 bases and J 0 bases, with 7 bases left between them. The CDR3, as DNA: TGTGCCAGCAGCGTAGGGCCAAACTCCTACGAGCAGTACTTC. Its protein is CASSVGPNSYEQYF.

This chain links TRBV29-1 with TRBJ1-2; D is uncertain. The V end lost 0 bases, the J end lost 4 bases, and 9 bases lay between the germline ends. From germline, CDR1 is SQVTM and CDR2 ANQGSEA. The CDR3 has 13 residues. CDR3 sequence (DNA): TGCAGCGTTGAAGAAGAGTCTAGCTATGGCTACACCTTC. This gives the protein CSVEEESSYGYTF.

This chain joins TRBV2 and TRBJ2-2; no reliable D call. Germline CDR1 reads SNHLY; CDR2 reads FYNNEI. Trimming stripped 2 bases from V and 2 bases from J, with 24 bases between. The CDR3 extends over 20 amino acids. The CDR3 sequence: CASSEIGSTRLSNNTGELFF. CDR3 nucleotide sequence: TGTGCCAGCAGTGAAATTGGTTCTACGAGATTGAGCAATAACACCGGGGAGCTGTTTTTT.

The V gene is TRBV7-6, the J gene TRBJ2-7, with 7 bases fitting TRBD1. Germline V gene sequence: CDR1 SGHVS, CDR2 FNYEAQ. V shed 3 bases and J 0 bases; nucleotides not matched to a gene: 5. The CDR3 contains 15 residues. CDR3 in amino acids: CASSFYRGPSYEQYF. The CDR3, as DNA: TGTGCCAGCAGCTTTTACAGGGGTCCCTCCTACGAGCAGTACTTC.

This chain links TRBV11-2 with TRBJ2-3; D perhaps matches TRBD1 (5 bases). The CDR3 covers 17 residues. V lost 1 base and J lost 2, with 16 bases in between. Germline CDR1 and CDR2: SGHAT and FQNNGV. DNA of the CDR3: TGTGCCAGCAGCTTAGTCCTCTCAGGGATGGACACAGATACGCAGTATTTT. Its translation is CASSLVLSGMDTDTQYF. Drawing the rest from reference TRBV11-2 and TRBJ2-3, the complete variable domain is EAGVAQSPRYKIIEKRQSVAFWCNPISGHATLYWYQQILGQGPKLLIQFQNNGVVDDSQLPKDRFSAERLKGVDSTLKIQPAKLEDSAVYLCASSLVLSGMDTDTQYFGPGTRLTVL.

The chain recombines TRBV19 with TRBJ1-5, with D possibly being TRBD1 (6 bases). The CDR3 loop spans 19 amino acids. The V gene lost 0 bases and the J gene lost 3 bases, with 21 bases spanning the gap. Germline assignment: CDR1 LNHDA and CDR2 SQIVND (reference sequence). The CDR3 is CASSIDGGVWGRPNQPQHF. The DNA for the CDR3 is TGTGCCAGTAGTATAGATGGGGGAGTCTGGGGGCGCCCCAATCAGCCCCAGCATTTT. The complete variable domain, with remaining parts taken from reference TRBV19 and TRBJ1-5, reads DGGITQSPKYLFRKEGQNVTLSCEQNLNHDAMYWYRQDPGQGLRLIYYSQIVNDFQKGDIAEGYSVSREKKESFPLTVTSAQKNPTAFYLCASSIDGGVWGRPNQPQHFGDGTRLSIL.

The chain uses TRBV19 and TRBJ1-5; TRBD1 aligns across 9 bases. V was pared by 6 bases and J by 7 bases, with 7 bases of the junction left unmatched. Germline values: CDR1 LNHDA, CDR2 SQIVND (reference sequence). There are 14 residues in the CDR3. CDR3 amino acids: CASRGGQGRQPQHF. In DNA form, the CDR3 reads TGTGCCAGTAGAGGGGGACAGGGACGGCAGCCCCAGCATTTT.

V and J are TRBV19 and TRBJ1-3; D is uncertain. This CDR3 has 13 residues. V was trimmed by 3 bases and J by 9 bases, leaving 12 bases between them. Looked up from germline, CDR1 is LNHDA and CDR2 is SQIVND (reference sequence). The CDR3 DNA reads as TGTGCCAGTAGTATCGGCTCGGAGGGCACCATATATTTT. This translates into CASSIGSEGTIYF.

The chain couples TRBV7-3 to TRBJ2-3; D possibly corresponds to TRBD2 (6 bases). The CDR3 length is 14 residues. From germline, CDR1 is SGHTA and CDR2 FQGTGA. The V end lost 4 bases, the J end lost 2 bases, and 10 bases lay between the germline ends. The CDR3 bases are TGTGCCAGCAGCTCAGGACTAAACACAGATACGCAGTATTTT. Translating gives CASSSGLNTDTQYF.

The chain employs TRBV9 and TRBJ1-1; 7 bases map to TRBD1. Germline V gives CDR1 SGDLS, CDR2 YYNGEE. The CDR3 contains 14 residues. The trim removed 2 bases at V and 0 bases at J, leaving 1 base unmatched. The CDR3 reads CASSVDRLNTEAFF. The CDR3 coding sequence is TGTGCCAGCAGCGTGGACAGGCTGAACACTGAAGCTTTCTTT.

The CDR3 loop reads CASSELGYEQYF. CDR3 nucleotide sequence: TGTGCCAGCAGTGAGCTCGGCTACGAGCAGTACTTC. The rearrangement uses TRBV6-1 and TRBJ2-7; D remains ambiguous. This CDR3 has 12 amino acids. The V end lost 3 bases, the J end lost 3 bases, and 6 bases lay between the germline ends. Germline lookup yields CDR1 MNHNS and CDR2 SASEGT.

The chain employs TRBV15 and TRBJ2-7; 10 nucleotides agree with TRBD1. Trimming at V came to 0 bases and at J to 3 bases, leaving 5 bases not matched to a gene. The CDR3 consists of 16 residues. CDR1 is LNHNV and CDR2 is YYDKDF in the germline V gene (reference sequence). The CDR3 loop is CATSRDPGTGVYEQYF. CDR3 bases: TGTGCCACCAGCAGAGATCCAGGGACAGGGGTCTACGAGCAGTACTTC.

The chain links TRBV2 to TRBJ1-5; no clear D. V was pared by 6 bases and J by 0 bases, with 9 bases between. This CDR3 is built from 14 residues. The germline gives CDR1 SNHLY, CDR2 FYNNEI. The CDR3 spells CASSPHYSNQPQHF. The CDR3 bases are TGTGCCAGCAGCCCACACTATAGCAATCAGCCCCAGCATTTT.

The chain combines TRBV6-6 with TRBJ1-4; D not certain. CDR1 and CDR2 from the germline V gene are MNHNY and SVGAGI (reference sequence). This CDR3 region has 15 residues. With 6 bases removed from V and 0 bases from J, the gap between germline ends came to 11 bases. For the CDR3, the DNA is TGTGCCAGCAGCAACCTCAGTCCAACTAATGAAAAACTGTTTTTT. Translated: CASSNLSPTNEKLFF.

V usage is TRBV24-1 and J usage is TRBJ2-1; D perhaps matches TRBD1 (7 bases). The CDR3 length is 12 residues. The V and J ends lost 6 bases and 12 bases respectively, with 14 bases between them. From germline, CDR1 is KGHDR and CDR2 SFDVKD. CDR3 sequence (DNA): TGTGCCACCAGTATAAATCAGGGGGGGCAGTTCTTC. Translation: CATSINQGGQFF.

This clone turned up a few times. The chain is built from TRBV9 and TRBJ1-6; maybe TRBD1 (6 bases). The CDR3 runs 16 residues. V was pared by 3 bases and J by 7 bases, with 17 bases between. Germline-derived CDR1 and CDR2 are SGDLS and YYNGEE. The CDR3 sequence is CASSAAGQIPNSPLHF. The CDR3 DNA sequence: TGTGCCAGCAGCGCCGCAGGACAGATACCGAATTCACCCCTCCACTTT. Full variable domain (rest looked up from reference TRBV9 and TRBJ1-6): DSGVTQTPKHLITATGQRVTLRCSPRSGDLSVYWYQQSLDQGLQFLIQYYNGEERAKGNILERFSAQQFPDLHSELNLSSLELGDSALYFCASSAAGQIPNSPLHFGNGTRLTVT.

This chain uses TRBV19 with TRBJ1-2, with D perhaps matching TRBD1 (5 bases). CDR3 length: 12 residues. Trimming left V 3 bases short and J 10 bases short, with 12 bases between. Germline V lookup: CDR1 LNHDA, CDR2 SQIVND (reference sequence). CDR3 region: CASSIGHAPYTF. The CDR3 coding sequence is TGTGCCAGTAGTATCGGACATGCCCCCTACACCTTC.

The chain is built from TRBV7-9 and TRBJ2-7; D is possibly TRBD1 (6 bases). Germline CDR1 SEHNR, CDR2 FQNEAQ (reference sequence). The CDR3 is 14 residues long. Trimming pared 6 bases from V and 0 bases from J, leaving 12 bases between. The CDR3 DNA sequence: TGTGCCAGCAGTTGGGGGCCGGACTCCTACGAGCAGTACTTC. This encodes CASSWGPDSYEQYF.

This rearrangement joins TRBV5-6 to TRBJ2-7, with unresolved D. Germline-derived CDR1 and CDR2 are SGHDT and YYEEEE. Trimming pared 5 bases from V and 6 bases from J, leaving 6 bases between. CDR3 length equals 10 residues. The CDR3 DNA reads as TGTGCCAGCAGATCGAGCGAGCAGTACTTC. The encoded protein is CASRSSEQYF.

V and J are TRBV7-9 and TRBJ1-2; possible D gene TRBD1, 6 bases. Germline V gene data show CDR1 as SEHNR and CDR2 as FQNEAQ (reference sequence). The CDR3 sequence is 15 residues long. V lost 5 bases, J lost 8 bases, and 21 bases lay in between. The CDR3 protein is CASSDPTGSAVGYTF. DNA for the CDR3: TGTGCCAGCAGCGACCCGACAGGTTCGGCTGTCGGCTACACCTTC.

The CDR3 spells CASSWTGVETQYF. The CDR3, as DNA: TGTGCCAGTAGTTGGACCGGGGTCGAGACCCAGTACTTC. The chain combines TRBV19 with TRBJ2-5, with D perhaps matching TRBD2 (5 bases). CDR3 size: 13 residues. Germline V gives CDR1 LNHDA, CDR2 SQIVND (reference sequence). Trimming took off 5 bases at V and 5 bases at J, with 12 bases between the two ends.

V and J are TRBV9 and TRBJ2-7; 15 bases fit TRBD2. Per the germline V gene, CDR1 is SGDLS and CDR2 is YYNGEE. This CDR3 has 17 amino acids. The V segment lost 3 bases and the J segment 5 bases; nucleotides outside the gene matches: 9. The CDR3 coding sequence is TGTGCCAGCAGCGACGGGACTAGCGGGAGGCCCATCAACGAGCAGTACTTC. Translating gives CASSDGTSGRPINEQYF.